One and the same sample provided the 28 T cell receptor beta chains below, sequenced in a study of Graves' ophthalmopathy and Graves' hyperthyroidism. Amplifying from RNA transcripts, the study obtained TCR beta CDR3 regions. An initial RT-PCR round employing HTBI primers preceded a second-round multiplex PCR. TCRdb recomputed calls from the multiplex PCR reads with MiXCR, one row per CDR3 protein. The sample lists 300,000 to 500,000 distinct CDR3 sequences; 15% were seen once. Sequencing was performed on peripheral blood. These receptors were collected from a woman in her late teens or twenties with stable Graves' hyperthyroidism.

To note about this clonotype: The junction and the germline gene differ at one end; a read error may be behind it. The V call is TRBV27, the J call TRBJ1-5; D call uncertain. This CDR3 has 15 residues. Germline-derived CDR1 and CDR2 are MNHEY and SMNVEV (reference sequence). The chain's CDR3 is CASSLSGPNRQPQHF. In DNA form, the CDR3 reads TGTGCCAGCAGTTTATCTGGGCCAAATCGTCAGCCTCAGCATTTT.

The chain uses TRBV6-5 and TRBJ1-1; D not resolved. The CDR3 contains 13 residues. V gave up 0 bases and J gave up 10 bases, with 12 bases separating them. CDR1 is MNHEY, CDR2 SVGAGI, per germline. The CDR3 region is CASSYSIYIGAFF. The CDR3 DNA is TGTGCCAGCAGTTACTCGATCTACATTGGAGCTTTCTTT.

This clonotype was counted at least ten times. The CDR3 sequence is CASSRGRISYEQYF. The CDR3, as DNA: TGTGCCAGCAGTAGGGGACGGATCTCCTACGAGCAGTACTTC. The V and J genes are TRBV2 and TRBJ2-7; perhaps D is TRBD1 or TRBD2 (5 bases each). CDR3 length equals 14 residues. CDR1 is SNHLY and CDR2 is FYNNEI in the germline V gene. V gave up 5 bases and J gave up 0 bases, with 11 bases separating them.

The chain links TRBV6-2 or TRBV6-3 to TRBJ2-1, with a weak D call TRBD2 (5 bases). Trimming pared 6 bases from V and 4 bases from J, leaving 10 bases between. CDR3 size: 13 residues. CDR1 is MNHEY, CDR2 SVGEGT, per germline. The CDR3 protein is CASSIGGYNEQFF. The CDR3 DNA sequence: TGTGCCAGCAGCATAGGCGGGTACAATGAGCAGTTCTTC.

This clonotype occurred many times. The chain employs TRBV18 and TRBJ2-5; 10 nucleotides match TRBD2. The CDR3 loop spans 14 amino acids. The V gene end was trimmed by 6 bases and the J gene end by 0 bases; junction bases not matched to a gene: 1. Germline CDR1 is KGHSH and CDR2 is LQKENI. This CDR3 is CASSSGGNQETQYF. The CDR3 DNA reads TGTGCCAGCTCTAGCGGGGGGAACCAAGAGACCCAGTACTTC.

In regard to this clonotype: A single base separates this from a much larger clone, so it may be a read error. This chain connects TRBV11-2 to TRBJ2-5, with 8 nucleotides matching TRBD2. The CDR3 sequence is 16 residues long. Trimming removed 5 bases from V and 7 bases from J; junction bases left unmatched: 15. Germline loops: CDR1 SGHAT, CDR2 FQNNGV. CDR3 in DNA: TGTGCCAGCAGCCTCTTCGCAGCGGGGGTCCGGGCGACCCAGTACTTC. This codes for CASSLFAAGVRATQYF.

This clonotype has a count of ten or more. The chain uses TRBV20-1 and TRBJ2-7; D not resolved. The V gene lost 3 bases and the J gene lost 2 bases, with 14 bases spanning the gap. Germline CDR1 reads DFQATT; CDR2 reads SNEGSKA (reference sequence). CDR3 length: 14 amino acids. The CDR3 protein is CSARPEETAYEQYF. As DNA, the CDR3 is TGCAGTGCTAGGCCGGAAGAAACAGCCTACGAGCAGTACTTC.

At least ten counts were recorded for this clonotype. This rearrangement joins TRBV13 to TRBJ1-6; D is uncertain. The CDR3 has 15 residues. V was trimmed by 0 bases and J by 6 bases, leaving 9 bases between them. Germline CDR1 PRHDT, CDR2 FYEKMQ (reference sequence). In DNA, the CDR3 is TGTGCCAGCAGCTTAGGGGAAGGGTTTAATTCACCCCTCCACTTT. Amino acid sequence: CASSLGEGFNSPLHF.

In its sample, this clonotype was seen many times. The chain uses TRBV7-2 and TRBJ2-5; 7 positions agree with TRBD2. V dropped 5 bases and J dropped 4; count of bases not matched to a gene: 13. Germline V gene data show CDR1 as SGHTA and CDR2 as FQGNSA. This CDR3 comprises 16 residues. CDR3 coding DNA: TGTGCCAGCAGCCTGGAAGGACTAGTCGGTTCAGAGACCCAGTACTTC. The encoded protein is CASSLEGLVGSETQYF.

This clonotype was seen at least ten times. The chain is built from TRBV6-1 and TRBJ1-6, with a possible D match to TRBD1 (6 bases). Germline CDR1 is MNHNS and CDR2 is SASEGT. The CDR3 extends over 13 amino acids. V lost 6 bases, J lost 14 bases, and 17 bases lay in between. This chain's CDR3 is CASRLQGPGALHF. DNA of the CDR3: TGTGCCAGCAGGCTACAGGGACCCGGGGCCCTCCACTTT.

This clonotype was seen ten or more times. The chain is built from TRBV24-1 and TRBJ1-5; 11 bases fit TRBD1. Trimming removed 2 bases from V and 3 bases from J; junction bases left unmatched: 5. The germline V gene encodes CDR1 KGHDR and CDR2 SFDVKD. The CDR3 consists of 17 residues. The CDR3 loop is CATSDSRTGGNNQPQHF. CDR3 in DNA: TGTGCCACCAGTGATTCCCGGACAGGGGGCAACAATCAGCCCCAGCATTTT.

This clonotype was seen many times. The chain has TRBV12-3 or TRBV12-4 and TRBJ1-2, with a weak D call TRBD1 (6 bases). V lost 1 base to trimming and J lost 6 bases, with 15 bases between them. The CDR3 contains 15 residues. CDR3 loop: CASSLGGVRGHGYTF. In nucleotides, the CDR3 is TGTGCCAGCAGTTTAGGGGGGGTCAGGGGTCATGGCTACACCTTC.

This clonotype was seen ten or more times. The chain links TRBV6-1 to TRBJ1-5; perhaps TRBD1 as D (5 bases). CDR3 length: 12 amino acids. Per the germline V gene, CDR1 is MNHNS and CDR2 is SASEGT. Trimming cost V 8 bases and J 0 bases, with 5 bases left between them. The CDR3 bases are TGTGCCAGCGGACATAGCAATCAGCCCCAGCATTTT. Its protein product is CASGHSNQPQHF.

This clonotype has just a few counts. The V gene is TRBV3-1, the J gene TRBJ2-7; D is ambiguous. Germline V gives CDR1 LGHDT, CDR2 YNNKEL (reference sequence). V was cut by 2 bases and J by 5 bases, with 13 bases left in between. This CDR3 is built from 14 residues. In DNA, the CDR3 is TGTGCCAGCAGCCAAATACACCTAAGGGACGAGCAGTACTTC. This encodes CASSQIHLRDEQYF.

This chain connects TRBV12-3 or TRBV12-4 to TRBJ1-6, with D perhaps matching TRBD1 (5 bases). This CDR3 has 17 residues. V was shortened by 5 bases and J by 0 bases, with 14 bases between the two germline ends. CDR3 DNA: TGTGCCAGCAGTCAGGGACGGTCCCTCTCCTATAATTCACCCCTCCACTTT. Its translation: CASSQGRSLSYNSPLHF.

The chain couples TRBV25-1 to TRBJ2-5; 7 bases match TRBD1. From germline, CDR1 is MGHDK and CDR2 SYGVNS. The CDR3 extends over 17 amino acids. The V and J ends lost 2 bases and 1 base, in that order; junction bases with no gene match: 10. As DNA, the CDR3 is TGTGCCAGCAGTGAAGCTTATACAGGGGAATTCCAAGAGACCCAGTACTTC. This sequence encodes CASSEAYTGEFQETQYF. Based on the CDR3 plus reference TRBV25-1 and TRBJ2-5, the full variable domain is EADIYQTPRYLVIGTGKKITLECSQTMGHDKMYWYQQDPGMELHLIHYSYGVNSTEKGDLSSESTVSRIRTEHFPLTLESARPSHTSQYLCASSEAYTGEFQETQYFGPGTRLLVL.

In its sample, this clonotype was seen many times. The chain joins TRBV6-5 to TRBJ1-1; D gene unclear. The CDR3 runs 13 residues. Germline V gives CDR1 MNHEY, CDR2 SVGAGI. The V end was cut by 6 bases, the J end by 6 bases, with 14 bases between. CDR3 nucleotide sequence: TGTGCCAGCAGCCCCTATGGACTTGCTGAAGCTTTCTTT. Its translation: CASSPYGLAEAFF.

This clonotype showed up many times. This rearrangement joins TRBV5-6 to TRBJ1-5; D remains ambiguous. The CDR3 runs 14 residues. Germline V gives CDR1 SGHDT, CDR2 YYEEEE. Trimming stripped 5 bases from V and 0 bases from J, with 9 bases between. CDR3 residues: CASRLTGSNQPQHF. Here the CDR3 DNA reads TGTGCCAGCAGATTAACCGGTAGCAATCAGCCCCAGCATTTT.

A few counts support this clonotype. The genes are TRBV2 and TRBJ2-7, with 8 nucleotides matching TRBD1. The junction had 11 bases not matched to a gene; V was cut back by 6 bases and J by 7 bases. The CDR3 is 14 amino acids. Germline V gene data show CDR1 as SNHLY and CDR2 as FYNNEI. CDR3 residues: CASRGTGNGGEQYF. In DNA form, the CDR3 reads TGTGCCAGCAGGGGGACAGGCAACGGTGGGGAGCAGTACTTC.

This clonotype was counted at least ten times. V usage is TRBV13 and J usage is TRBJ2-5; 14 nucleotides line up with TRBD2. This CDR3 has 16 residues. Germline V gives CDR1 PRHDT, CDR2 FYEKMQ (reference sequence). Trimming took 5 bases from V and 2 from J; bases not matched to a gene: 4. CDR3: CASSDGLAGGQETQYF. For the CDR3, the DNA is TGTGCCAGCAGCGATGGACTAGCGGGGGGACAAGAGACCCAGTACTTC.

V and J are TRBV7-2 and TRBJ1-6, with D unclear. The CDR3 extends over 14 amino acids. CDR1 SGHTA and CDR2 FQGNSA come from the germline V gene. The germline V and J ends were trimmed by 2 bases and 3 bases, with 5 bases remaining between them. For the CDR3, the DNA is TGTGCCAGCAGCTTAAACAACTATAATTCACCCCTCCACTTT. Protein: CASSLNNYNSPLHF.

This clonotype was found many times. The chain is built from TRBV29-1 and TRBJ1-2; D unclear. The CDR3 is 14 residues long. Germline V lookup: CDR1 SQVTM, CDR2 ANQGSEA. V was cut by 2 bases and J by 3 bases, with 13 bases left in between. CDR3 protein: CSVERTETYYGYTF. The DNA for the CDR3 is TGCAGCGTTGAAAGAACTGAGACTTACTATGGCTACACCTTC.

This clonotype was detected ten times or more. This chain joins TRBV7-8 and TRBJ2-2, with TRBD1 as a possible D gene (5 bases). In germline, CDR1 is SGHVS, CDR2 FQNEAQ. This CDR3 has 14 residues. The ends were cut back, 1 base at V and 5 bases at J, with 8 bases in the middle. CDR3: CASSLGAGTGELFF. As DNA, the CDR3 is TGTGCCAGCAGCTTAGGGGCAGGGACCGGGGAGCTGTTTTTT.

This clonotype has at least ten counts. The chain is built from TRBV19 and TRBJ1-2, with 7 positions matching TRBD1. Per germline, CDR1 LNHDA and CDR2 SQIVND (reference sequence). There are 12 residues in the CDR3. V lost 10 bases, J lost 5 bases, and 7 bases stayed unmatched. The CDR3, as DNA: TGTGCCACCTGGACAGGACCTTATGGCTACACCTTC. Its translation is CATWTGPYGYTF.

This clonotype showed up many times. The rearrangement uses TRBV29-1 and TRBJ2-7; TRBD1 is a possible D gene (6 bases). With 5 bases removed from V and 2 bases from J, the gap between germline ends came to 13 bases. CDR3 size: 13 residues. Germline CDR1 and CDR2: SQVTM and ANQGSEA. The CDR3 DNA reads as TGCAGCGTTACAGGGAGTGACCCCTACGAGCAGTACTTC. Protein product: CSVTGSDPYEQYF.

Written as DNA, the CDR3 is TGTGCCAGCAGTCCTCTCGACACGGGAGGTTACACCTTC. Translated: CASSPLDTGGYTF. The chain links TRBV12-3 or TRBV12-4 to TRBJ1-2; the D is unclear. Trimming shortened V by 5 bases and J by 11 bases, and 18 bases separated the two germline ends. The CDR3 is made up of 13 amino acids.

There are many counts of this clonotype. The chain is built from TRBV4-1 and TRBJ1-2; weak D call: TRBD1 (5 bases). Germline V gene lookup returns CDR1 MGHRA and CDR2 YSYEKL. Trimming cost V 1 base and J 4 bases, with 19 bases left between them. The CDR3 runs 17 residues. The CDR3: CASSQGLTAGQSYGYTF. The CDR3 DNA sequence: TGCGCCAGCAGCCAAGGACTGACAGCGGGGCAGAGCTATGGCTACACCTTC.

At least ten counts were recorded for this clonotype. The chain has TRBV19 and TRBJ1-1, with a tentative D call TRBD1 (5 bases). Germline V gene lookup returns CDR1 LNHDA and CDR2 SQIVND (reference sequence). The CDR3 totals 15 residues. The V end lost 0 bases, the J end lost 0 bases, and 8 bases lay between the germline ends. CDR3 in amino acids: CASSIDGDLNTEAFF. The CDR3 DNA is TGTGCCAGTAGTATAGATGGGGACTTGAACACTGAAGCTTTCTTT. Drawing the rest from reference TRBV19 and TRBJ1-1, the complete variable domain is DGGITQSPKYLFRKEGQNVTLSCEQNLNHDAMYWYRQDPGQGLRLIYYSQIVNDFQKGDIAEGYSVSREKKESFPLTVTSAQKNPTAFYLCASSIDGDLNTEAFFGQGTRLTVV.